Below, 2 T cell receptor beta chains from the same sample are listed, as sequenced in a study of cytomegalovirus exposure and HLA in healthy donors. Both 60 Vbeta primers and 13 Jbeta primers went into the PCR. Produced via immunoSEQ multiplex PCR; TCRdb's table is partial and in-frame only. Among approximately 190,000 clones listed, roughly 84% were seen once. What was sequenced was PBMCs. The receptors were sampled from a woman aged 45-65 years in good health and CMV-seropositive.

This clone was seen a few times. The J gene is TRBJ1-1, the V gene TRBV5-1; TRBD1 agrees at 8 bases. The CDR3 spans 17 residues. J was trimmed by 1 base and V by 4 bases; bases with no gene match: 12. From germline, CDR1 is SGHRS and CDR2 YFSETQ. CDR3 loop: CASSPGGTGQGNTEAFF. CDR3 DNA sequence: TGCGCCAGCAGCCCCGGTGGTACAGGACAGGGGAACACTGAAGCTTTCTTT.

The V gene is TRBV7-3, the J gene TRBJ2-7; 7 bases fit TRBD1. The germline V gene has CDR1 SGHTA and CDR2 FQGTGA. The CDR3 contains 17 residues. Trimming took 4 bases from V and 0 from J; bases not matched to a gene: 12. As DNA, the CDR3 is TGTGCCAGCAGCTCAAGGAGGCCGGACAGGAGCTCCTACGAGCAGTACTTC. The encoded protein is CASSSRRPDRSSYEQYF.